These 4 T cell receptor beta chains were sequenced from one sample in a study of vaccination and CD4 T cells after COVID-19. Cultured CD4+ T cell DNA was sequenced using the Oncomine TCR Beta short-read assay. Using its own MiXCR run on the PCR reads, TCRdb lists one record per CDR3 protein. The sample has roughly 9,000 distinct CDR3 sequences; approximately 24% are singletons. The treatment here: roughly 10-day PBMC culture with coronavirus spike peptide pools or control peptides (ViraFEST assay). The antigens for these receptors are not known. The sample was CD4+ T cells from blood, cultured in vitro, taken after SARS-CoV-2 vaccination. The receptors were sampled from a human donor who had recovered from COVID-19.

V gene TRBV7-9 combines with J gene TRBJ1-2; D unclear. The length of the CDR3 is 14 residues. The V end was cut by 1 base, the J end by 4 bases, with 10 bases between. The germline V gene has CDR1 SEHNR and CDR2 FQNEAQ (reference sequence). DNA for the CDR3: TGTGCCAGCAGCTTAGTAGGTGGTTCCTATGGCTACACCTTC. Translation: CASSLVGGSYGYTF. Looking up the rest from reference TRBV7-9 and TRBJ1-2 gives the full variable domain: DTGVSQNPRHKITKRGQNVTFRCDPISEHNRLYWYRQTLGQGPEFLTYFQNEAQLEKSRLLSDRFSAERPKGSFSTLEIQRTEQGDSAMYLCASSLVGGSYGYTFGSGTRLTVV.

The chain couples TRBV28 to TRBJ2-5; no definite D call. CDR3 length equals 15 residues. V was trimmed by 3 bases and J by 2 bases, leaving 13 bases between them. The V gene's germline CDR1 is MDHEN and CDR2 SYDVKM. In DNA, the CDR3 is TGTGCCAGCAGTTTTATTGGGCAGGAGCAAGAGACCCAGTACTTC. Translating gives CASSFIGQEQETQYF.

J is TRBJ1-5 and V is TRBV7-8; no definite D call. The CDR3 length is 15 residues. CDR1 is SGHVS and CDR2 is FQNEAQ in the germline V gene. Trimming stripped 5 bases from V and 3 bases from J, with 14 bases between. CDR3 bases: TGTGCCAGCAGCCCCCTCCGGGGTATCAATCAGCCCCAGCATTTT. Translation: CASSPLRGINQPQHF.

This chain uses TRBV7-3 with TRBJ2-7; TRBD1 matches at 9 bases. There are 16 residues in the CDR3. V lost 3 bases, J lost 3 bases, and 9 bases stayed unmatched. Germline V gene lookup returns CDR1 SGHTA and CDR2 FQGTGA. The CDR3 nucleotides read TGTGCCAGCAGCTTCTCCGGGACAGGGTACTTCTACGAGCAGTACTTC. This codes for CASSFSGTGYFYEQYF.